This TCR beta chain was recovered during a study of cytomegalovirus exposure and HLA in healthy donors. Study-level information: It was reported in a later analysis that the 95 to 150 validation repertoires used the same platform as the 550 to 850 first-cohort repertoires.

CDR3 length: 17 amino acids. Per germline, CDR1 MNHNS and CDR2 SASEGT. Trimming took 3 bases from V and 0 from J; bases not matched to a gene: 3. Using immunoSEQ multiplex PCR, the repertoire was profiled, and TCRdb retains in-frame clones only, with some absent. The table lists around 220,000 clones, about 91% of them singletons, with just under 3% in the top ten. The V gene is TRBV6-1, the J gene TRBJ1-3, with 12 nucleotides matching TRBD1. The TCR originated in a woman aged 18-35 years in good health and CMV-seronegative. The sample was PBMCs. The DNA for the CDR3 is TGTGCCAGCAGTGACGGGACAGGGGGCCTCTCTGGAAACACCATATATTTT. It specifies CASSDGTGGLSGNTIYF.